Listed below are T cell receptor beta chains from one sample, sequenced in a study of blood T cells in healthy people across ages. TCRdb reprocessed the 5' RACE reads with MiXCR, giving one entry per CDR3 protein. The table shows approximately 820,000 distinct CDR3 sequences, with under 45% occurring only once. The sample was blood. The receptor set was obtained from a man in his 60s in good health. CDR3s include the opening cysteine and the closing phenylalanine or tryptophan. A D gene is named only where the DNA matches it firmly. Some rows mark clone size as missing; the rest say once, few, many or name a class of expanded clone.

v_gene	j_gene	abundance	d_gene	CDR3nt	CDR3aa
TRBV6-2/TRBV6-3	TRBJ2-4	-	-	TGTGCCAGCAGTAAGGGGCCCTACGGGCAGTACTTC	CASSKGPYGQYF
TRBV6-1	TRBJ2-4	few	-	TGTGCCAGCAGCCCCAGTCCCGGGACATACCGAGCCAAAAACATTCAGTACTTC	CASSPSPGTYRAKNIQYF
TRBV14	TRBJ1-2	-	-	TGTGCCAGCAGCCAAGCAAGGGGGAATGGCTACACCTTC	CASSQARGNGYTF
TRBV12-3/TRBV12-4	TRBJ1-6	-	-	TGTGCCAGCAGCCATGTGGGGGGTTATAATTCACCCCTCCACTTT	CASSHVGGYNSPLHF
TRBV12-3/TRBV12-4	TRBJ2-1	few	-	TGTGCCAGCAGTTTAACCGAGTACCAAGAGACCCAGTTCTTC	CASSLTEYQETQFF
TRBV9	TRBJ2-3	-	-	TGTGCCAGCAGCGTAGATCCGACAATTAACACAGATACGCAGTATTTT	CASSVDPTINTDTQYF
TRBV7-3	TRBJ1-2	-	-	TGTGCCAGCAGTTTAACGACAGACAATAACTATGGCTACACCTTC	CASSLTTDNNYGYTF
TRBV4-1	TRBJ1-3	-	-	TGCGCCAGCAGCCAAGGGGACAAAGGAAACACCATATATTTT	CASSQGDKGNTIYF
TRBV7-9	TRBJ1-1	-	-	TGTGCCAGCAGCACTCGACAGGTTGGGAGCACTGAAGCTTTCTTT	CASSTRQVGSTEAFF
TRBV6-2/TRBV6-3	TRBJ2-3	-	-	TGTGCCAGTTTCCCACACACCGAGGGTGTTAAAGGAGATACGCAGTATTTT	CASFPHTEGVKGDTQYF
TRBV7-2	TRBJ1-5	few	-	TGTGCCAGCAGCTTAGGTCCAGGAGGATTTAATCAGCCCCAGCATTTT	CASSLGPGGFNQPQHF
TRBV9	TRBJ2-7	-	-	TGTGCCAGCAGCGTAGCTGGGTACGGCACCCGGTACTTC	CASSVAGYGTRYF
TRBV12-5	TRBJ2-7	-	-	TGTGCTAGTGGCCCCGGGCCAGGGACCTACGAGCAGTACTTC	CASGPGPGTYEQYF
TRBV6-6	TRBJ1-1	-	-	TGTGCCAGCAGCTCTCAGGGAAACGTGAACACTGAAGCTTTCTTT	CASSSQGNVNTEAFF
TRBV7-3	TRBJ2-1	-	TRBD2	TGTGCCAGCAGCTCGGGGGGATCAGGTTTACATGAGCAGTTCTTC	CASSSGGSGLHEQFF
TRBV6-2/TRBV6-3	TRBJ2-7	-	TRBD1	TGTGCCAGCAGCCAGGCGGGACAGGGGACTGGAGAGCAGTACTTC	CASSQAGQGTGEQYF
TRBV20-1	TRBJ1-5	-	-	TGCAGTGCTAGGAGACTTTCTACAGGTAGCAATCAGCCCCAGCATTTT	CSARRLSTGSNQPQHF